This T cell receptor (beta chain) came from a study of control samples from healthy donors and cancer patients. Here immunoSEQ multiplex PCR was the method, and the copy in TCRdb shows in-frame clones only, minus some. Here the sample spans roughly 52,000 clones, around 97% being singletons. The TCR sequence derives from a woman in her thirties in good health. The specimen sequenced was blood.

The CDR3 region is CASRSIGANEQFF. The CDR3 coding sequence is TGCGCCAGCAGATCCATAGGGGCCAATGAGCAGTTCTTC. The chain has TRBV5-1 and TRBJ2-1; TRBD1 is a possible D gene (5 bases). The CDR3 consists of 13 residues. V was cut by 5 bases and J by 6 bases, with 12 bases left in between. Germline CDR1 reads SGHRS; CDR2 reads YFSETQ. Variable domain in full (rest from reference TRBV5-1 and TRBJ2-1): KAGVTQTPRYLIKTRGQQVTLSCSPISGHRSVSWYQQTPGQGLQFLFEYFSETQRNKGNFPGRFSGRQFSNSRSEMNVSTLELGDSALYLCASRSIGANEQFFGPGTRLTVL.